These 5 T cell receptor beta chains came from one sample sequenced in a study of cytotoxic CD8 clonotypes in ibrutinib-treated CLL. Sequencing was performed with immunoSEQ multiplex PCR; in TCRdb, only in-frame clones are kept and a portion is missing. The table includes some 150,000 clones, 75% to 85% detected once. Material: PBMCs, obtained after 36 months of ibrutinib treatment. These receptors came from a human donor with chronic lymphocytic leukemia.

The chain carries TRBV6-6 and TRBJ1-1; D may be TRBD1 (6 bases). Trimming stripped 10 bases from V and 4 bases from J, with 16 bases between. CDR1 is MNHNY, CDR2 SVGAGI, per germline (reference sequence). The CDR3 runs 13 residues. CDR3 amino acids: CATTEGGSTEAFF. CDR3 sequence (DNA): TGTGCCACAACCGAGGGGGGATCCACTGAAGCTTTCTTT.

This chain connects TRBV27 to TRBJ2-1; D possibly corresponds to TRBD1 (6 bases). Germline CDR1 MNHEY, CDR2 SMNVEV (reference sequence). With 5 bases removed from V and 7 bases from J, the gap between germline ends came to 9 bases. The CDR3 length is 12 residues. The CDR3 is CASSLQGNEQFF. DNA of the CDR3: TGTGCCAGCAGTCTACAGGGTAATGAGCAGTTCTTC.

The chain is built from TRBV9 and TRBJ2-2, with 13 bases matching TRBD2. Germline V lookup: CDR1 SGDLS, CDR2 YYNGEE. The CDR3 consists of 19 residues. V trimming: 0 bases; J trimming: 6 bases; junction bases outside the gene matches: 11. This CDR3 reads CASSVEGRGLAGPPGELFF. DNA for the CDR3: TGTGCCAGCAGCGTAGAGGGGAGGGGACTAGCGGGGCCTCCCGGGGAGCTGTTTTTT. Filled out from reference TRBV9 and TRBJ2-2, the complete variable domain reads DSGVTQTPKHLITATGQRVTLRCSPRSGDLSVYWYQQSLDQGLQFLIQYYNGEERAKGNILERFSAQQFPDLHSELNLSSLELGDSALYFCASSVEGRGLAGPPGELFFGEGSRLTVL.

A remark on this clone: At the DNA level, this CDR3 is encoded by other sequences in the same sample as well. The genes are TRBV5-1 and TRBJ1-4; D gene ambiguous. The V and J ends lost 3 bases and 0 bases respectively, with 6 bases between them. The CDR3 is 14 amino acids. Germline CDR1 reads SGHRS; CDR2 reads YFSETQ. The CDR3 is CASSSTATNEKLFF. Written as DNA, the CDR3 is TGCGCCAGCAGCTCTACCGCAACTAATGAAAAACTGTTTTTT.

The table lists this clone with a few counts. Within the sample, other DNA sequences also encode this same CDR3. CDR3 bases: TGTGCCTGGAGTGTGCAGGGGGGTCAGCCCCAGCATTTT. Its protein is CAWSVQGGQPQHF. The chain couples TRBV30 to TRBJ1-5, with 7 bases aligning to TRBD1. The CDR3 covers 13 residues. Germline CDR1 GTSNPN, CDR2 SVGIG (reference sequence). The V segment lost 0 bases and the J segment 6 bases; nucleotides outside the gene matches: 2.